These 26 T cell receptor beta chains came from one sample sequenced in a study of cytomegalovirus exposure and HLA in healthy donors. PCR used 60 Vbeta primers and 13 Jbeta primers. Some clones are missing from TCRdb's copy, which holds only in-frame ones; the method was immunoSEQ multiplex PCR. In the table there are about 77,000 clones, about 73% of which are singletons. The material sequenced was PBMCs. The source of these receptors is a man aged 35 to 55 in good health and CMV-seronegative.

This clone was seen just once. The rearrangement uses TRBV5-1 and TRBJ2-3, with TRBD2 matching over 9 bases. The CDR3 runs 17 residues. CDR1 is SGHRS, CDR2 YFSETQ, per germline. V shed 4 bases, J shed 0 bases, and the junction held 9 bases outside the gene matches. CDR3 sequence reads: CASSPLALAGSTDTQYF. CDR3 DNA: TGCGCCAGCAGCCCTTTGGCGCTAGCGGGGAGCACAGATACGCAGTATTTT.

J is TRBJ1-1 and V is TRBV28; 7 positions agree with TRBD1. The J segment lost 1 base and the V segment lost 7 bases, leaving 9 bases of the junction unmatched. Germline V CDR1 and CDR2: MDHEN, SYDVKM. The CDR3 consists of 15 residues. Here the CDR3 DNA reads TGTGCCAGCATATTAAAGACAGGGACGAACACTGAAGCTTTCTTT. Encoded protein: CASILKTGTNTEAFF.

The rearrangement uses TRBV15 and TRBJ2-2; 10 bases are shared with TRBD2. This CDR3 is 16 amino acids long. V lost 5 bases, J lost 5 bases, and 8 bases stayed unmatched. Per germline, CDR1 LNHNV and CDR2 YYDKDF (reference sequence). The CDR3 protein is CATSVLAGVGTGELFF. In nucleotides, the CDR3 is TGTGCCACCAGCGTGCTAGCGGGAGTTGGTACCGGGGAGCTGTTTTTT.

DNA of the CDR3: TGTGCCAGCAGTTTAAGGACTGGGGATGGGGAGCAGTACTTC. Encoded protein: CASSLRTGDGEQYF. The V call is TRBV27, the J call TRBJ2-7; tentatively, D is TRBD2 (5 bases). This CDR3 is 14 amino acids long. Germline V CDR1 and CDR2: MNHEY, SMNVEV (reference sequence). V was clipped by 2 bases and J by 7 bases, with 15 bases between them.

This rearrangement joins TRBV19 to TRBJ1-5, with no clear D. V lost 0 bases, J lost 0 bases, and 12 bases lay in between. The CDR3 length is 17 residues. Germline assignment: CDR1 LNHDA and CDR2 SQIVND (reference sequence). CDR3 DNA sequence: TGTGCCAGTAGTATAGACCACGGAGCATATAGCAATCAGCCCCAGCATTTT. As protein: CASSIDHGAYSNQPQHF.

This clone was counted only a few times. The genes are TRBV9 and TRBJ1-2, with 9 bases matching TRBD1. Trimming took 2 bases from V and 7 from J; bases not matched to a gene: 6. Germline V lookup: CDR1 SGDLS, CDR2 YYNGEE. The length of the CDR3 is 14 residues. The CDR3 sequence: CASSVAGQGSGYTF. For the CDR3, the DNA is TGTGCCAGCAGCGTCGCCGGACAGGGGAGTGGCTACACCTTC. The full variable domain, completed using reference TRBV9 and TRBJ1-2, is DSGVTQTPKHLITATGQRVTLRCSPRSGDLSVYWYQQSLDQGLQFLIQYYNGEERAKGNILERFSAQQFPDLHSELNLSSLELGDSALYFCASSVAGQGSGYTFGSGTRLTVV.

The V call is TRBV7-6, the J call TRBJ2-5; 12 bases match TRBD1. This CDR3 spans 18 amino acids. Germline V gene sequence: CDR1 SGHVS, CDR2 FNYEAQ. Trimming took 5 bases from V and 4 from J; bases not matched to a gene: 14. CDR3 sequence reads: CASSIFPGQGADRETQYF. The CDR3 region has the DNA TGTGCCAGCAGCATCTTCCCGGGACAGGGGGCTGATCGAGAGACCCAGTACTTC.

CDR3 DNA sequence: TGTGCCAGCAGTTTATGGCAGATCGTGACAGATACGCAGTATTTT. It translates to CASSLWQIVTDTQYF. The rearrangement uses TRBV28 and TRBJ2-3; D remains ambiguous. The CDR3 spans 15 residues. CDR1 and CDR2 from the germline V gene are MDHEN and SYDVKM. The V end lost 0 bases, the J end lost 3 bases, and 10 bases lay between the germline ends.

The CDR3 DNA follows: TGTGCCAGCAAGGTGGGAGCCACCACAGATACGCAGTATTTT. It is translated as CASKVGATTDTQYF. The gene calls are TRBV6-4 and TRBJ2-3; possibly TRBD2 for D (5 bases). The germline gives CDR1 MRHNA, CDR2 SNTAGT. CDR3 length: 14 amino acids. Trimming removed 7 bases from V and 2 bases from J, with 13 bases in between.

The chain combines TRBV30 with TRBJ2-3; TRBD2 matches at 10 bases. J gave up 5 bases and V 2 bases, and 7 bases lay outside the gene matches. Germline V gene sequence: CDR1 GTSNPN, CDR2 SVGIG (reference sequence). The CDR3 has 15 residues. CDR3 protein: CAWSRLAGAGDTQYF. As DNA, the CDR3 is TGTGCCTGGAGTCGTCTAGCGGGAGCAGGAGATACGCAGTATTTT.

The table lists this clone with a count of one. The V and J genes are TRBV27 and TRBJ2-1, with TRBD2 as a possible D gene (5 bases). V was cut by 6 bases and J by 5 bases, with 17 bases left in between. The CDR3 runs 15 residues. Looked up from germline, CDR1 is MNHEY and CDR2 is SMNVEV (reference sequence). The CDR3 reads CASRAELEENNEQFF. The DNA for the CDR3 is TGTGCCAGCAGGGCCGAGCTGGAGGAGAACAATGAGCAGTTCTTC.

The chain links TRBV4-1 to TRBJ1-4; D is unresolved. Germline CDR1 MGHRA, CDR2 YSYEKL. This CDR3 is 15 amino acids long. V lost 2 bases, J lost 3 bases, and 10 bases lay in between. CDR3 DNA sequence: TGCGCCAGCAGCCAACTAGAGAACGCTAATGAAAAACTGTTTTTT. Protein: CASSQLENANEKLFF.

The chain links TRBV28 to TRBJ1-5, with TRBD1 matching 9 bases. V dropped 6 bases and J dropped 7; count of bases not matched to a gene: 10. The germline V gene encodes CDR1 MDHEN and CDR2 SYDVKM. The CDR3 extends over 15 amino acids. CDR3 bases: TGTGCCAGCAGCGGGACAGGGAGTATCGTGCAGCCCCAGCATTTT. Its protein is CASSGTGSIVQPQHF.

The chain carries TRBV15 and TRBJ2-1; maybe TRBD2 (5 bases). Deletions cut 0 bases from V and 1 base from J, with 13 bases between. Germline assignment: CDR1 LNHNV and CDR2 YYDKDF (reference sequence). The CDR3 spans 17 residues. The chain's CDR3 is CATSRDRASSSYNEQFF. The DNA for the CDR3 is TGTGCCACCAGCAGAGATAGGGCTAGCAGTTCCTACAATGAGCAGTTCTTC.

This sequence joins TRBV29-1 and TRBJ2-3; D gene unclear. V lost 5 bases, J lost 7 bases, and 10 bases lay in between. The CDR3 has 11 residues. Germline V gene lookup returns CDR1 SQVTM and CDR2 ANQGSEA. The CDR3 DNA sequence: TGCAGCGTTCACCTCCTATATACGCAGTATTTT. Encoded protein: CSVHLLYTQYF.

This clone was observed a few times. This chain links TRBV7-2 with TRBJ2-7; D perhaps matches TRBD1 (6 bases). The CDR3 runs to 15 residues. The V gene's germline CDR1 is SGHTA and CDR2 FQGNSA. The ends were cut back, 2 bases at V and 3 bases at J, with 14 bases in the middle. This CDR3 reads CASSLTIGGSYEQYF. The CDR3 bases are TGTGCCAGCAGCTTAACCATAGGGGGTAGCTACGAGCAGTACTTC.

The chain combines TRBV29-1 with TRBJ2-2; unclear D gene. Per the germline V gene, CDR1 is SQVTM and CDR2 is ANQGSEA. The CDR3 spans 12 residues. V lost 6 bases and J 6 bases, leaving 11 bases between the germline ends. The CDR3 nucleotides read TGCAGCGTATCCACGGTGCCCGGGGAGCTGTTTTTT. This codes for CSVSTVPGELFF.

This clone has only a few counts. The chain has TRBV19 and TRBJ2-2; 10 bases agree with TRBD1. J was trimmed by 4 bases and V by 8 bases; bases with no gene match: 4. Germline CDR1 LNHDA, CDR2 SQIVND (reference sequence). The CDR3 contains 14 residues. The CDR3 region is CASRQGASTGELFF. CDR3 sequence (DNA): TGTGCCAGTCGACAGGGGGCAAGCACCGGGGAGCTGTTTTTT. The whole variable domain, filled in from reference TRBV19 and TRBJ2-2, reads DGGITQSPKYLFRKEGQNVTLSCEQNLNHDAMYWYRQDPGQGLRLIYYSQIVNDFQKGDIAEGYSVSREKKESFPLTVTSAQKNPTAFYLCASRQGASTGELFFGEGSRLTVL.

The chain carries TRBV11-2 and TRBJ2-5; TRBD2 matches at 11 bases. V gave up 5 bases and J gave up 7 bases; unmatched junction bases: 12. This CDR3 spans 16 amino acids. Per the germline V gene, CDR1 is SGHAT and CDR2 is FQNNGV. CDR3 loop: CASSVLAGATRGTQYF. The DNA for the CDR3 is TGTGCCAGCAGCGTACTAGCGGGAGCTACCAGGGGGACCCAGTACTTC.

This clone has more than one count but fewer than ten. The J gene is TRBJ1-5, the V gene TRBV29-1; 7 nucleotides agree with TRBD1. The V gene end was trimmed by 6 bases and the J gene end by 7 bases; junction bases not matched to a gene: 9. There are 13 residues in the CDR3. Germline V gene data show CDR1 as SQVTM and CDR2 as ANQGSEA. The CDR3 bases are TGCAGCGTAGGACAGGTGGCTGGGCAGCCCCAGCATTTT. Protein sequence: CSVGQVAGQPQHF.

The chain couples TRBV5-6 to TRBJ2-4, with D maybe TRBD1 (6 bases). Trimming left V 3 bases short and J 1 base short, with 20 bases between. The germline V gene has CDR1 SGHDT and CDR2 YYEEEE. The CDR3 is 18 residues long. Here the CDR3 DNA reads TGTGCCAGCAGCTCACGGACAGTTCCTTCCTTTGCCAAAAACATTCAGTACTTC. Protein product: CASSSRTVPSFAKNIQYF.

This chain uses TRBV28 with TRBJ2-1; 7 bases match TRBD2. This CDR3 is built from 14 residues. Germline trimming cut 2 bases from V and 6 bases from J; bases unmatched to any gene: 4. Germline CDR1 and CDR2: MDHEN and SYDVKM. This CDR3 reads CASSLAGEANEQFF. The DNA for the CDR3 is TGTGCCAGCAGTTTAGCGGGAGAAGCCAATGAGCAGTTCTTC.

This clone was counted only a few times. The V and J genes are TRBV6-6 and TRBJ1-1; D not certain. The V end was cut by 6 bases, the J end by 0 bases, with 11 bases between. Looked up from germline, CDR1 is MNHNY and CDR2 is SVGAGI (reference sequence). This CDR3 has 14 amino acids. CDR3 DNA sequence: TGTGCCAGCAGCTCCTTTGCGGTGAACACTGAAGCTTTCTTT. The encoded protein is CASSSFAVNTEAFF.

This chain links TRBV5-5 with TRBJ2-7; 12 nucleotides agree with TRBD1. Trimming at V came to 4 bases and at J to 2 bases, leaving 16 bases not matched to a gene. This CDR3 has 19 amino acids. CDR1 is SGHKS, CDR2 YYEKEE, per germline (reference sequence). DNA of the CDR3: TGTGCCAGCAGCAGATATTCCGGGACAGGGGGCTTCACGACCTACGAGCAGTACTTC. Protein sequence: CASSRYSGTGGFTTYEQYF.

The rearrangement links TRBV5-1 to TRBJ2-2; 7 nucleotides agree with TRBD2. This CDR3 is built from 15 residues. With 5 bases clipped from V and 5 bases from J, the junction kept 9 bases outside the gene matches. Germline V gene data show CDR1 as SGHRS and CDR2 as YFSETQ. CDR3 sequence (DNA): TGCGCCAGCAGTGTAGTCGCGGGAGTTACCGGGGAGCTGTTTTTT. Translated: CASSVVAGVTGELFF.

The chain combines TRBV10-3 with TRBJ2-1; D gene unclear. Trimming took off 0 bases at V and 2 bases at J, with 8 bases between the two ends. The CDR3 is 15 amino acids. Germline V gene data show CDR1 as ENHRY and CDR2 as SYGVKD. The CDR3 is CAISESENAYNEQFF. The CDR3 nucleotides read TGTGCCATCAGTGAGTCCGAGAATGCCTACAATGAGCAGTTCTTC.